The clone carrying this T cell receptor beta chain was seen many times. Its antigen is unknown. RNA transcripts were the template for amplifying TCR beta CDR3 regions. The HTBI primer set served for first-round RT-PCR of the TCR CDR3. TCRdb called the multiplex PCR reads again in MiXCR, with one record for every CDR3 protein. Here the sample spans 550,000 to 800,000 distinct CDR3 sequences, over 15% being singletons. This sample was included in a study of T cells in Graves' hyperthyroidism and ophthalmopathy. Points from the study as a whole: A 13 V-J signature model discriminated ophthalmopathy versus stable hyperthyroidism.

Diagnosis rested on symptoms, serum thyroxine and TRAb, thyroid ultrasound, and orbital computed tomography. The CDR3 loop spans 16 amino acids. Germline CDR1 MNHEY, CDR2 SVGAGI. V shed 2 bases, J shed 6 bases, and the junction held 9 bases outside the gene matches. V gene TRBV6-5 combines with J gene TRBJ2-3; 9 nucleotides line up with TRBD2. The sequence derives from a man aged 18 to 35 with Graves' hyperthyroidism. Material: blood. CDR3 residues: CASSYLLAGPGDTQYF. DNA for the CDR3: TGTGCCAGCAGTTACCTGCTAGCGGGGCCCGGGGATACGCAGTATTTT.